The entry below gives a single T cell receptor (beta chain) sequence along with its context. About 116 mL of blood, on average, came from one heparinised draw per donor. CD45RO/CCR7/CD25/CD127/CD95/CD27 staining was used to isolate CD4+ naive, central memory, regulatory and stem cell-like memory cells by sorting. Over 95% purity was reached by all sorted populations. The source of the sample is a study of beta chain features in type 1 diabetes. Expressed TCRB transcripts were sequenced after all isolated RNA was converted to cDNA. Produced via immunoSEQ multiplex PCR; TCRdb's table is partial and in-frame only. This table has hundreds of thousands of clones, about 12% appearing once. Germline values: CDR1 SGHTA, CDR2 FQGTGA. This CDR3 region has 15 residues. V dropped 1 base and J dropped 4 bases, with 11 bases sitting between them.

What was sequenced was naive CD4+ T cells from blood. The chain employs TRBV7-3 and TRBJ2-1, with a possible D match to TRBD1 (5 bases). The origin of this receptor is a man between 18 and 35 years old in good health. The CDR3 sequence: CASSLSRALYNEQFF. The CDR3 DNA reads TGTGCCAGCAGCTTAAGCAGGGCTCTATACAATGAGCAGTTCTTC.